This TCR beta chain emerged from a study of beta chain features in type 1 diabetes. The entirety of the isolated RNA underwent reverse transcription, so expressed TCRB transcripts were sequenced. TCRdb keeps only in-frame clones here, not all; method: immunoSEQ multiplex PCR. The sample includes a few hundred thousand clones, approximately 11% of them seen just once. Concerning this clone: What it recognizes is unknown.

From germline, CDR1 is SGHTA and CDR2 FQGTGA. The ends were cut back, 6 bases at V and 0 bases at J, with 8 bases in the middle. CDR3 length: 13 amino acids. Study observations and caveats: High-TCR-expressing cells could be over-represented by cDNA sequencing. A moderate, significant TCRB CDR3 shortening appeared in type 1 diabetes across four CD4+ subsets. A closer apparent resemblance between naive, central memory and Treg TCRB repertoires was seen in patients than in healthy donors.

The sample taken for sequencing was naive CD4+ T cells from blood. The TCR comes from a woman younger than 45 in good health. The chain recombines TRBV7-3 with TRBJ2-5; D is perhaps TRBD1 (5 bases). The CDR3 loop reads CASSQTDQETQYF. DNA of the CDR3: TGTGCCAGCAGTCAGACAGACCAAGAGACCCAGTACTTC.